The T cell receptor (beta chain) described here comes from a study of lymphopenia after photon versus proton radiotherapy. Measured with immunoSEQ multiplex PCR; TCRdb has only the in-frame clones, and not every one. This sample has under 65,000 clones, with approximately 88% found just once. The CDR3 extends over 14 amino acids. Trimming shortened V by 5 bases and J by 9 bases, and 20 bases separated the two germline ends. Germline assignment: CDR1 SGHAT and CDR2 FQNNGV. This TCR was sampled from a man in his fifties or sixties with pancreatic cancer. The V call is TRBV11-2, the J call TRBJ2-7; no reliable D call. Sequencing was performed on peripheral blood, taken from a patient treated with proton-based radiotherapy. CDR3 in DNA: TGTGCCAGCAGCCACGTTGATTCCAGGCCCCCGCAGTACTTC. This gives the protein CASSHVDSRPPQYF. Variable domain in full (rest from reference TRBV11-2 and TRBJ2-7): EAGVAQSPRYKIIEKRQSVAFWCNPISGHATLYWYQQILGQGPKLLIQFQNNGVVDDSQLPKDRFSAERLKGVDSTLKIQPAKLEDSAVYLCASSHVDSRPPQYFGPGTRLTVT.